Presented here are 28 T cell receptor beta chains from one specimen sequenced in a study of T cell responses to AZD1222 COVID-19 vaccine. TCRdb keeps only in-frame clones here, not all; method: immunoSEQ multiplex PCR. The profile covers about 180,000 clones, with approximately 90% appearing a single time and about 2.5% taken by the ten largest. Source: peripheral blood, taken on day 0 of AZD1222 vaccination. All receptors come from an adult in good health.

The rearrangement joins TRBV5-3 to TRBJ1-4; TRBD1 is a possible D gene (6 bases). TRBV5-3 counts as an open reading frame of uncertain function. The CDR3 sequence is 17 residues long. V lost 0 bases, J lost 4 bases, and 16 bases lay in between. The CDR3 loop is CARSLAVPGAVNEKLFF. The DNA of the CDR3 is TGTGCCAGAAGCTTGGCCGTGCCGGGGGCGGTTAATGAAAAACTGTTTTTT.

The genes are TRBV6-6 and TRBJ1-5; D is uncertain. V lost 6 bases to trimming and J lost 4 bases, with 10 bases between them. The germline V gene has CDR1 MNHNY and CDR2 SVGAGI (reference sequence). The CDR3 runs 13 residues. This chain's CDR3 is CASRSAGNQPQHF. The CDR3 bases are TGTGCCAGCAGGTCGGCAGGAAATCAGCCCCAGCATTTT.

The V call is TRBV3-1 (or the pseudogene TRBV3-2), the J call TRBJ1-1, with a possible D match to TRBD1 (6 bases). The CDR3 contains 15 residues. Deletions cut 5 bases from V and 1 base from J, with 14 bases between. The germline V gene encodes CDR1 LGHDT and CDR2 YNNKEL (reference sequence). CDR3 in amino acids: CASSSRRGQNTEAFF. The CDR3 DNA reads as TGTGCCAGCAGCTCTCGGCGGGGACAGAACACTGAAGCTTTCTTT.

This clone appeared a single time. The rearrangement links TRBV4-2 to TRBJ1-2; tentatively, D is TRBD1 (5 bases). Trimming took 0 bases from V and 8 from J, leaving 16 bases between them. The CDR3 has 15 amino acids. Per germline, CDR1 LGHNA and CDR2 YNFKEQ. The DNA of the CDR3 is TGTGCCAGCAGCCAAGAAGGGACGGTTAGTTTAGGCTACACCTTC. It translates to CASSQEGTVSLGYTF.

V gene TRBV28 combines with J gene TRBJ1-1; no definite D call. The V gene's germline CDR1 is MDHEN and CDR2 SYDVKM. The CDR3 consists of 12 residues. The germline V and J ends were trimmed by 5 bases and 9 bases, with 13 bases remaining between them. The CDR3 nucleotides are TGTGCCAGCAGTAAACGACCGATACAAGCTTTCTTT. Translating gives CASSKRPIQAFF.

This clone was recorded once. The V call is TRBV6-5, the J call TRBJ1-2, with D perhaps matching TRBD1 (5 bases). The V gene lost 5 bases and the J gene lost 8 bases, with 18 bases spanning the gap. The germline gives CDR1 MNHEY, CDR2 SVGAGI. CDR3 length: 14 amino acids. Written as DNA, the CDR3 is TGTGCCAGCAGTCGTCAGGGTCTGAATTGGGGCTACACCTTC. Amino acid sequence: CASSRQGLNWGYTF.

The rearrangement uses TRBV7-9 and TRBJ2-3; 8 bases map to TRBD1. Germline-derived CDR1 and CDR2 are SEHNR and FQNEAQ (reference sequence). This CDR3 contains 15 residues. Germline trimming cut 4 bases from V and 2 bases from J; bases unmatched to any gene: 5. This CDR3 reads CASSYGTGYTDTQYF. CDR3 in DNA: TGTGCCAGCAGCTACGGGACAGGATACACAGATACGCAGTATTTT. Full variable domain (missing parts from reference TRBV7-9 and TRBJ2-3): DTGVSQNPRHKITKRGQNVTFRCDPISEHNRLYWYRQTLGQGPEFLTYFQNEAQLEKSRLLSDRFSAERPKGSFSTLEIQRTEQGDSAMYLCASSYGTGYTDTQYFGPGTRLTVL.

This chain joins TRBV2 and TRBJ1-2; 7 positions agree with TRBD1. Germline loops: CDR1 SNHLY, CDR2 FYNNEI. The CDR3 has 14 residues. The V gene end was trimmed by 6 bases and the J gene end by 6 bases; junction bases not matched to a gene: 10. CDR3 amino acids: CASRGQGVTNGYTF. CDR3 nucleotides: TGTGCCAGCAGGGGGCAGGGGGTTACGAATGGCTACACCTTC.

CDR3 amino acids: CASSSLPGQNYGYTF. CDR3 in DNA: TGTGCCAGCAGTTCTCTCCCGGGACAGAACTATGGCTACACCTTC. The gene calls are TRBV27 and TRBJ1-2, with 7 bases that match TRBD1. Germline-derived CDR1 and CDR2 are MNHEY and SMNVEV (reference sequence). The trim removed 4 bases at V and 2 bases at J, leaving 7 bases unmatched. CDR3 length equals 15 residues.

The chain is built from TRBV28 and TRBJ2-2; 8 bases are a match to TRBD2. The CDR3 is made up of 16 amino acids. From germline, CDR1 is MDHEN and CDR2 SYDVKM. V dropped 2 bases and J dropped 1; count of bases not matched to a gene: 3. The CDR3 loop reads CASSLAGGRNTGELFF. The CDR3 DNA sequence: TGTGCCAGCAGTTTAGCGGGAGGTCGGAACACCGGGGAGCTGTTTTTT. The full variable domain, its missing parts supplied by reference TRBV28 and TRBJ2-2, is DVKVTQSSRYLVKRTGEKVFLECVQDMDHENMFWYRQDPGLGLRLIYFSYDVKMKEKGDIPEGYSVSREKKERFSLILESASTNQTSMYLCASSLAGGRNTGELFFGEGSRLTVL.

This clone was seen only a few times. This CDR3 is CASRPRGTGNEKLFF. The CDR3 region has the DNA TGTGCCAGCAGACCACGAGGGACAGGGAATGAAAAACTGTTTTTT. The J gene is TRBJ1-4, the V gene TRBV25-1, with 9 positions matching TRBD1. The V gene end was trimmed by 6 bases and the J gene end by 5 bases; junction bases not matched to a gene: 7. Germline V lookup: CDR1 MGHDK, CDR2 SYGVNS. CDR3 length: 15 residues.

This chain joins TRBV4-2 and TRBJ1-1; no reliable D call. The CDR3 has 13 amino acids. Looked up from germline, CDR1 is LGHNA and CDR2 is YNFKEQ. The germline V and J ends were trimmed by 1 base and 10 bases, with 13 bases remaining between them. DNA for the CDR3: TGTGCCAGCAGCCAAGTGTCGGCGGCCGGAGCTTTCTTT. Amino acid sequence: CASSQVSAAGAFF.

CDR3 bases: TGCAGTGCTAGTTTAGCGGGATACAATGAGCAGTTCTTC. Its protein is CSASLAGYNEQFF. The genes are TRBV20-1 and TRBJ2-1, with 8 positions matching TRBD2. Germline loops: CDR1 DFQATT, CDR2 SNEGSKA (reference sequence). V lost 3 bases to trimming and J lost 4 bases; unmatched junction nucleotides: 2. The CDR3 is 13 amino acids.

J is TRBJ2-3 and V is TRBV7-2; no definite D call. The V gene's germline CDR1 is SGHTA and CDR2 FQGNSA. This CDR3 comprises 11 residues. Trimming took 4 bases from V and 2 from J, leaving 1 base between them. CDR3 sequence (DNA): TGTGCCAGCAGCTCCACAGATACGCAGTATTTT. It yields the protein CASSSTDTQYF.

The chain combines TRBV7-9 with TRBJ2-1; D possibly corresponds to TRBD2 (6 bases). Per germline, CDR1 SEHNR and CDR2 FQNEAQ (reference sequence). The ends were cut back, 2 bases at V and 2 bases at J, with 10 bases in the middle. This CDR3 contains 15 residues. The CDR3 DNA is TGTGCCAGCAGCTTAAATCTAGCGACCTACAATGAGCAGTTCTTC. Its translation is CASSLNLATYNEQFF. Supplemented by reference TRBV7-9 and TRBJ2-1, the full variable domain reads DTGVSQNPRHKITKRGQNVTFRCDPISEHNRLYWYRQTLGQGPEFLTYFQNEAQLEKSRLLSDRFSAERPKGSFSTLEIQRTEQGDSAMYLCASSLNLATYNEQFFGPGTRLTVL.

The chain uses TRBV15 and TRBJ1-3; possibly TRBD1 for D (5 bases). This CDR3 has 15 residues. V was shortened by 3 bases and J by 0 bases, with 9 bases between the two germline ends. The germline V gene encodes CDR1 LNHNV and CDR2 YYDKDF (reference sequence). The CDR3 is CATSRDIRSGNTIYF. Written as DNA, the CDR3 is TGTGCCACCAGCAGGGACATCCGCTCTGGAAACACCATATATTTT.

The chain has TRBV24-1 and TRBJ2-1; 8 bases map to TRBD1. The V gene's germline CDR1 is KGHDR and CDR2 SFDVKD. With V trimmed by 5 bases and J by 5 bases, 4 bases remained unmatched. This CDR3 region has 14 residues. The CDR3 nucleotides read TGTGCCACCAGTGCGCCGACAGGGGACAATGAGCAGTTCTTC. Protein product: CATSAPTGDNEQFF.

This chain links TRBV5-6 with TRBJ2-7; D may be TRBD1 or TRBD2 (5 bases each). CDR3 length: 14 residues. Germline V lookup: CDR1 SGHDT, CDR2 YYEEEE. Trimming left V 4 bases short and J 2 bases short, with 13 bases between. CDR3 coding DNA: TGTGCCAGCAGCCTTGGGGCACTAGCCTACGAGCAGTACTTC. This gives the protein CASSLGALAYEQYF.

The chain couples TRBV19 to TRBJ1-4, with TRBD1 identical over 7 bases. With 6 bases clipped from V and 7 bases from J, the junction kept 17 bases outside the gene matches. The CDR3 spans 17 residues. In germline, CDR1 is LNHDA, CDR2 SQIVND (reference sequence). For the CDR3, the DNA is TGTGCCAGTAGGAGCTTCACAGGGGCAGTCATCTTTGAAAAACTGTTTTTT. Residues: CASRSFTGAVIFEKLFF.

The CDR3 sequence is CAWSGPSTAGANVLTF. The CDR3 bases are TGTGCCTGGAGTGGACCAAGTACTGCTGGGGCCAACGTCCTGACTTTC. The gene calls are TRBV30 and TRBJ2-6; D not resolved. Per germline, CDR1 GTSNPN and CDR2 SVGIG (reference sequence). Trimming cost V 1 base and J 2 bases, with 12 bases left between them. The CDR3 covers 16 residues.

The V call is TRBV2, the J call TRBJ2-3, with D possibly matching TRBD2 (6 bases). Germline V gene sequence: CDR1 SNHLY, CDR2 FYNNEI. The CDR3 has 15 amino acids. The ends were cut back, 2 bases at V and 3 bases at J, with 12 bases in the middle. The CDR3 DNA follows: TGTGCCAGCAGTGAAACCGGGACTTTAACAGATACGCAGTATTTT. The encoded protein is CASSETGTLTDTQYF.

The V gene is TRBV28, the J gene TRBJ2-7; D remains unclear. V lost 6 bases and J 6 bases, leaving 12 bases between the germline ends. The CDR3 has 12 residues. The V gene's germline CDR1 is MDHEN and CDR2 SYDVKM. CDR3 region: CASRKSPAEQYF. CDR3 sequence (DNA): TGTGCCAGCAGGAAGTCCCCCGCCGAGCAGTACTTC.

This clone was found once. The V call is TRBV4-2, the J call TRBJ1-4, with TRBD1 as a possible D gene (5 bases). Germline values: CDR1 LGHNA, CDR2 YNFKEQ. The CDR3 runs to 14 residues. Trimming cost V 4 bases and J 7 bases, with 13 bases left between them. CDR3 sequence reads: CASSLIGGGEKLFF. The CDR3 DNA reads TGTGCCAGCAGCCTGATTGGGGGGGGTGAAAAACTGTTTTTT.

The chain recombines TRBV5-4 with TRBJ1-2; D perhaps matches TRBD1 (6 bases). Germline loops: CDR1 SGHNT, CDR2 YYREEE (reference sequence). The V and J ends lost 2 bases and 8 bases respectively, with 16 bases between them. The CDR3 covers 14 residues. In DNA, the CDR3 is TGTGCCAGCAGCTTCGACAGGAGAGCATGGGGCTACACCTTC. Translated, it gives CASSFDRRAWGYTF.

The chain joins TRBV19 to TRBJ1-1; 9 positions match TRBD1. With V trimmed by 4 bases and J by 0 bases, 12 bases remained unmatched. This CDR3 is 18 amino acids long. The germline gives CDR1 LNHDA, CDR2 SQIVND (reference sequence). The CDR3 DNA reads as TGTGCCAGTAGTAGGGGGTGGACAGGGGTTGGCTTGAACACTGAAGCTTTCTTT. This gives the protein CASSRGWTGVGLNTEAFF.

This chain joins TRBV6-5 and TRBJ1-5; D unclear. Germline V gene sequence: CDR1 MNHEY, CDR2 SVGAGI. The V end lost 0 bases, the J end lost 4 bases, and 4 bases lay between the germline ends. This CDR3 is built from 13 residues. DNA of the CDR3: TGTGCCAGCAGTTACTCGTGGAATCAGCCCCAGCATTTT. It specifies CASSYSWNQPQHF.

The chain combines TRBV20-1 with TRBJ1-1; D remains ambiguous. The CDR3 has 11 residues. The V gene lost 8 bases and the J gene lost 1 base, with 8 bases spanning the gap. Germline CDR1 is DFQATT and CDR2 is SNEGSKA (reference sequence). The CDR3 region is CSQTENTEAFF. In nucleotides, the CDR3 is TGCAGTCAAACAGAGAACACTGAAGCTTTCTTT.

The rearrangement joins TRBV29-1 to TRBJ2-3, with a tentative D call TRBD1 (6 bases). The CDR3 has 13 residues. Per the germline V gene, CDR1 is SQVTM and CDR2 is ANQGSEA. V gave up 6 bases and J gave up 2 bases, with 12 bases separating them. The CDR3 DNA reads as TGCAGCGTCAGGGGTGTAGTCACAGATACGCAGTATTTT. It translates to CSVRGVVTDTQYF.